These 12 T cell receptor beta chains were sequenced from one sample in a study of shared clonotypes between healthy human individuals. The table came from immunoSEQ multiplex PCR; TCRdb's copy has only in-frame clones and leaves some out. Found here are 700,000 or so clones, 72% of them singletons; the top ten hold approximately 2%. Material for sequencing was memory CD4+ T cells sorted from blood. As for subset: CD45RA-negative fraction. These receptors all stem from a woman in her 30s in good health.

This clone was seen a few times. The chain recombines TRBV2 with TRBJ2-7, with TRBD1 matching over 10 bases. The germline V gene encodes CDR1 SNHLY and CDR2 FYNNEI. Losses at the gene ends were 11 bases for V and 5 bases for J; bases not matched to a gene: 6. This CDR3 is 12 amino acids long. DNA of the CDR3: TGTGCCGCTGGGGACAGGGGTAACGAGCAGTACTTC. Translating gives CAAGDRGNEQYF.

The CDR3 loop reads CASSAGSGGAGFTEAFF. The CDR3 nucleotides are TGTGCCAGCAGCGCCGGGTCAGGGGGCGCTGGGTTTACTGAAGCTTTCTTT. This rearrangement joins TRBV7-8 to TRBJ1-1; 8 positions agree with TRBD1. In germline, CDR1 is SGHVS, CDR2 FQNEAQ. With 5 bases clipped from V and 5 bases from J, the junction kept 16 bases outside the gene matches. The length of the CDR3 is 17 residues.

The chain carries TRBV30 and TRBJ2-3; weak D call: TRBD1 (5 bases). The germline V gene encodes CDR1 GTSNPN and CDR2 SVGIG (reference sequence). The CDR3 covers 14 residues. The ends were cut back, 0 bases at V and 3 bases at J, with 10 bases in the middle. CDR3: CAWSVGVRTDTQYF. The CDR3 coding sequence is TGTGCCTGGAGTGTAGGGGTCCGGACAGATACGCAGTATTTT.

The V gene is TRBV5-5, the J gene TRBJ2-5; unclear D gene. The CDR3 covers 14 residues. Per germline, CDR1 SGHKS and CDR2 YYEKEE (reference sequence). Trimming took 0 bases from V and 4 from J, leaving 10 bases between them. Here the CDR3 reads CASSLVEMVETQYF. In nucleotides, the CDR3 is TGTGCCAGCAGCTTGGTAGAAATGGTAGAGACCCAGTACTTC.

The chain combines TRBV12-5 with TRBJ2-2; D tentatively fits TRBD1 or TRBD2 (5 bases each). Germline CDR1 reads LGHNT; CDR2 reads FRNRAP. V was trimmed by 1 base and J by 6 bases, leaving 12 bases between them. The CDR3 has 15 residues. DNA for the CDR3: TGTGCTAGTGGTTTGGAGGGACCGCCCGCCGGGGAGCTGTTTTTT. Amino acid sequence: CASGLEGPPAGELFF.

The chain is built from TRBV10-3 and TRBJ1-2, with D possibly being TRBD1 (6 bases). Germline CDR1 and CDR2: ENHRY and SYGVKD. This CDR3 spans 14 amino acids. Trimming shortened V by 4 bases and J by 6 bases, and 15 bases separated the two germline ends. The CDR3 sequence: CAISGTGLSNGYTF. The CDR3, as DNA: TGTGCCATCAGTGGAACAGGGCTCTCGAATGGCTACACCTTC.

The gene calls are TRBV2 and TRBJ2-7; tentatively, D is TRBD1 (5 bases). The V end was cut by 5 bases, the J end by 5 bases, with 16 bases between. The germline V gene has CDR1 SNHLY and CDR2 FYNNEI. The CDR3 runs 14 residues. CDR3 in amino acids: CASSLLVQGHEQYF. The CDR3 nucleotides are TGTGCCAGCAGTCTTCTTGTCCAGGGTCACGAGCAGTACTTC.

This chain joins TRBV27 and TRBJ1-1; maybe TRBD1 (6 bases). Germline V gene data show CDR1 as MNHEY and CDR2 as SMNVEV (reference sequence). CDR3 size: 13 residues. V lost 4 bases, J lost 7 bases, and 13 bases lay in between. The CDR3: CASSYPGHSEAFF. CDR3 in DNA: TGTGCCAGCAGTTACCCGGGACACAGTGAAGCTTTCTTT.

The chain employs TRBV6-5 and TRBJ2-7; 7 bases line up with TRBD2. The CDR3 length is 14 residues. The trim removed 2 bases at V and 4 bases at J, leaving 5 bases unmatched. Germline CDR1 reads MNHEY; CDR2 reads SVGAGI. The CDR3 here is CASSYGLGLYEQYF. The DNA of the CDR3 is TGTGCCAGCAGTTACGGACTAGGACTTTACGAGCAGTACTTC.

This chain uses TRBV11-2 with TRBJ2-2; 9 positions agree with TRBD2. This CDR3 has 16 residues. Germline CDR1 and CDR2: SGHAT and FQNNGV. With 4 bases clipped from V and 4 bases from J, the junction kept 7 bases outside the gene matches. CDR3 nucleotides: TGTGCCAGCAGCTCTTATAGCGGGAGAAGCACCGGGGAGCTGTTTTTT. This encodes CASSSYSGRSTGELFF.

The CDR3, as DNA: TGTGCCAGCAGTTTAATAGGGGCAAGGAATCAGCCCCAGCATTTT. Translated: CASSLIGARNQPQHF. V is TRBV28 and J is TRBJ1-5; possible D gene TRBD1, 5 bases. Per germline, CDR1 MDHEN and CDR2 SYDVKM. The CDR3 extends over 15 amino acids. V was clipped by 2 bases and J by 4 bases, with 12 bases between them.

This clone was picked up one time. The chain is built from TRBV18 and TRBJ2-7; D uncertain. Germline lookup yields CDR1 KGHSH and CDR2 LQKENI. Trimming took off 2 bases at V and 4 bases at J, with 9 bases between the two ends. The CDR3 has 13 residues. The CDR3 protein is CASSPGSGYEQYF. CDR3 sequence (DNA): TGTGCCAGCTCACCAGGTTCGGGTTACGAGCAGTACTTC. Combining the CDR3 with reference TRBV18 and TRBJ2-7 gives the whole variable domain NAGVMQNPRHLVRRRGQEARLRCSPMKGHSHVYWYRQLPEEGLKFMVYLQKENIIDESGMPKERFSAEFPKEGPSILRIQQVVRGDSAAYFCASSPGSGYEQYFGPGTRLTVT.